Presented here are 14 T cell receptor beta chains from one specimen sequenced in a study of OX40 agonist ivuxolimab in advanced cancers. The table came from immunoSEQ multiplex PCR; TCRdb's copy has only in-frame clones and leaves some out. Of 50,000 to 70,000 clones in the sample, roughly 89% were seen once. The source material was CD4+ or CD8+ T cells sorted from blood, sampled in a trial of the OX40 agonist ivuxolimab. The source of these receptors is an adult with an advanced solid tumor such as melanoma, head and neck, liver or kidney cancer.

This clone was seen a single time. This chain links TRBV2 with TRBJ2-3, with D possibly matching TRBD2 (6 bases). Germline V lookup: CDR1 SNHLY, CDR2 FYNNEI. This CDR3 has 13 residues. Trimming took off 7 bases at V and 4 bases at J, with 12 bases between the two ends. CDR3 sequence reads: CASMASVPDTQYF. In nucleotides, the CDR3 is TGTGCCAGCATGGCTAGCGTACCAGATACGCAGTATTTT.

The J gene is TRBJ2-4, the V gene TRBV28; 10 bases match TRBD2. V lost 6 bases to trimming and J lost 6 bases; unmatched junction nucleotides: 11. Germline V lookup: CDR1 MDHEN, CDR2 SYDVKM. This CDR3 spans 16 amino acids. The CDR3 DNA follows: TGTGCCAGCAGCCCCGTCAGCGGGAGGGTCGGAAACATTCAGTACTTC. It codes for CASSPVSGRVGNIQYF.

The gene calls are TRBV12-5 and TRBJ2-1; no clear D gene. This CDR3 is built from 17 residues. Trimming cost V 4 bases and J 6 bases, with 22 bases left between them. Germline V gene sequence: CDR1 LGHNT, CDR2 FRNRAP. The CDR3 DNA follows: TGTGCTAGTGGTTCACTCGATATCCTAGTAAGGTCCAATGAGCAGTTCTTC. It yields the protein CASGSLDILVRSNEQFF.

This chain links TRBV16 with TRBJ1-1; tentatively, D is TRBD1 (6 bases). Looked up from germline, CDR1 is KGHSY and CDR2 is FQNENV. The CDR3 runs 15 residues. The V end lost 1 base, the J end lost 3 bases, and 12 bases lay between the germline ends. This chain's CDR3 is CASSQWAGADTEAFF. CDR3 in DNA: TGTGCCAGCAGCCAATGGGCAGGGGCGGACACTGAAGCTTTCTTT. The full variable domain, in which reference TRBV16 and TRBJ1-1 provide the parts outside the CDR3, is GEEVAQTPKHLVRGEGQKAKLYCAPIKGHSYVFWYQQVLKNEFKFLISFQNENVFDETGMPKERFSAKCLPNSPCSLEIQATKLEDSAVYFCASSQWAGADTEAFFGQGTRLTVV.

This clone came up a few times. The chain links TRBV5-1 to TRBJ2-5; 7 bases align to TRBD1. This CDR3 region has 14 residues. Germline lookup yields CDR1 SGHRS and CDR2 YFSETQ. Trimming at V came to 7 bases and at J to 2 bases, leaving 8 bases not matched to a gene. The CDR3 DNA follows: TGCGCCAGCGGCCCCGGCAGGGGGCAAGAGACCCAGTACTTC. Translated: CASGPGRGQETQYF.

The rearrangement links TRBV7-9 to TRBJ1-1; possibly TRBD1 for D (5 bases). Germline V CDR1 and CDR2: SEHNR, FQNEAQ (reference sequence). V lost 0 bases to trimming and J lost 4 bases, with 12 bases between them. This CDR3 has 15 residues. CDR3 in DNA: TGTGCCAGCAGCTTAGCGCTCGGAGGGGTCACTGAAGCTTTCTTT. Translating it yields CASSLALGGVTEAFF.

The chain is built from TRBV7-3 and TRBJ2-2; D ambiguous. CDR1 is SGHTA and CDR2 is FQGTGA in the germline V gene. The V and J ends lost 5 bases and 1 base respectively, with 11 bases between them. The CDR3 is 15 residues long. CDR3 loop: CASSPHSGNTGELFF. CDR3 bases: TGTGCCAGCAGCCCCCATTCGGGGAACACCGGGGAGCTGTTTTTT.

The chain carries TRBV30 and TRBJ1-1, with D possibly TRBD1 on 6 matching bases. This CDR3 contains 14 residues. Deletions cut 2 bases from V and 0 bases from J, with 10 bases between. Per the germline V gene, CDR1 is GTSNPN and CDR2 is SVGIG (reference sequence). The CDR3 is CAWSRGQMNTEAFF. The CDR3 region has the DNA TGTGCCTGGAGTCGGGGGCAGATGAACACTGAAGCTTTCTTT. Full variable domain (rest looked up from reference TRBV30 and TRBJ1-1): SQTIHQWPATLVQPVGSPLSLECTVEGTSNPNLYWYRQAAGRGLQLLFYSVGIGQISSEVPQNLSASRPQDRQFILSSKKLLLSDSGFYLCAWSRGQMNTEAFFGQGTRLTVV.

This clone was seen a single time. The V call is TRBV12-5, the J call TRBJ2-7; D gene unclear. Germline CDR1 is LGHNT and CDR2 is FRNRAP. The germline V and J ends were trimmed by 6 bases and 2 bases, with 8 bases remaining between them. This CDR3 is 12 amino acids long. The CDR3 region has the DNA TGTGCTAGTGGGGTGGACCCCTACGAGCAGTACTTC. This gives the protein CASGVDPYEQYF.

V and J are TRBV19 and TRBJ2-1, with TRBD1 matching 11 bases. Germline trimming cut 5 bases from V and 7 bases from J; bases unmatched to any gene: 10. Germline lookup yields CDR1 LNHDA and CDR2 SQIVND (reference sequence). The CDR3 length is 16 residues. The CDR3 here is CASSSLTGTGGNEQFF. As DNA, the CDR3 is TGTGCCAGTAGTTCCCTCACCGGGACAGGGGGAAATGAGCAGTTCTTC.

In its sample, this clone was seen a few times. The V call is TRBV7-2, the J call TRBJ1-2, with D maybe TRBD1 (5 bases). V was trimmed by 5 bases and J by 4 bases, leaving 14 bases between them. Germline values: CDR1 SGHTA, CDR2 FQGNSA. The CDR3 runs to 14 residues. The CDR3 coding sequence is TGTGCCAGCAGCGCTGGTGGGACGGCCTATGGCTACACCTTC. It encodes CASSAGGTAYGYTF. Full variable domain (rest looked up from reference TRBV7-2 and TRBJ1-2): GAGVSQSPSNKVTEKGKDVELRCDPISGHTALYWYRQSLGQGLEFLIYFQGNSAPDKSGLPSDRFSAERTGGSVSTLTIQRTQQEDSAVYLCASSAGGTAYGYTFGSGTRLTVV.

This sequence joins TRBV7-2 and TRBJ2-3; 8 nucleotides agree with TRBD2. The CDR3 runs 14 residues. V lost 2 bases and J lost 7; bases outside the gene matches: 5. Germline V gene data show CDR1 as SGHTA and CDR2 as FQGNSA. CDR3 DNA: TGTGCCAGCAGCTTATCGGGGGGGCGGTATACGCAGTATTTT. This gives the protein CASSLSGGRYTQYF. The entire variable domain, with the rest obtained from reference TRBV7-2 and TRBJ2-3, is as follows: GAGVSQSPSNKVTEKGKDVELRCDPISGHTALYWYRQSLGQGLEFLIYFQGNSAPDKSGLPSDRFSAERTGGSVSTLTIQRTQQEDSAVYLCASSLSGGRYTQYFGPGTRLTVL.

This clone was seen more than once but under ten times. The CDR3 sequence is CASSLHREIYGYTF. The CDR3 DNA reads TGTGCCAGCAGCCTCCACCGGGAGATATATGGCTACACCTTC. The V call is TRBV7-2, the J call TRBJ1-2; D is undetermined. This CDR3 is built from 14 residues. Germline V gene data show CDR1 as SGHTA and CDR2 as FQGNSA. V was trimmed by 5 bases and J by 5 bases, leaving 15 bases between them.

This chain connects TRBV7-9 to TRBJ1-1; weak D call: TRBD1 (5 bases). The germline CDR1 and CDR2 sequences are SEHNR and FQNEAQ (reference sequence). This CDR3 has 14 amino acids. V was pared by 5 bases and J by 10 bases, with 20 bases between. The CDR3 bases are TGTGCCAGCAGCCAGGATGGACGGGGCCTTGGAGCTTTCTTT. This encodes CASSQDGRGLGAFF.